The 7 T cell receptor beta chains below were found in one sample sequenced in a study of blood T cell repertoires in COVID-19. TCRdb keeps only in-frame clones here, not all; method: immunoSEQ multiplex PCR. The profile shows tens of thousands of clones, 89% of them singletons. The sample consisted of peripheral blood. Receptors originate from a woman aged 45 to 65 with active COVID-19.

The J gene is TRBJ2-1, the V gene TRBV5-1, with 9 bases lining up with TRBD2. The CDR3 has 15 residues. J gave up 7 bases and V 1 base, and 6 bases lay outside the gene matches. Per germline, CDR1 SGHRS and CDR2 YFSETQ. CDR3: CASSLLLAGSNEQFF. The CDR3 nucleotides are TGCGCCAGCAGCTTGCTTCTAGCGGGATCTAATGAGCAGTTCTTC.

This clone was counted once. V is TRBV15 and J is TRBJ1-1; possible D gene TRBD1, 5 bases. Per germline, CDR1 LNHNV and CDR2 YYDKDF (reference sequence). The CDR3 runs 16 residues. V was clipped by 3 bases and J by 3 bases, with 17 bases between them. The CDR3 protein is CATSSGTPGRYTEAFF. CDR3 nucleotide sequence: TGTGCCACCAGCAGTGGGACGCCCGGGAGATACACTGAAGCTTTCTTT.

In DNA form, the CDR3 reads TGTGCCAGCAAGTGGGGGACAGTCCAAGAGACCCAGTACTTC. It yields the protein CASKWGTVQETQYF. This chain uses TRBV28 with TRBJ2-5; 7 nucleotides align to TRBD1. The germline gives CDR1 MDHEN, CDR2 SYDVKM. J gave up 1 base and V 7 bases, and 6 bases lay outside the gene matches. This CDR3 contains 14 residues.

As regards this clone: The final CDR3 position lacks the conserved phenylalanine or tryptophan, pointing to a likely read error. It is unclear where the CDR3 begins or ends on the DNA, so no DNA is shown, and the CDR3 is as TCRdb lists it. CDR3 in amino acids: CASSEFRGFI. The chain has TRBV6-4 and TRBJ1-6. Germline-derived CDR1 and CDR2 are MRHNA and SNTAGT. Including both end residues, the CDR3 is 10 amino acids long.

The sample holds a few counts of this clone. The rearrangement links TRBV2 to TRBJ2-5; no clear D gene. Trimming stripped 6 bases from V and 2 bases from J, with 10 bases between. In germline, CDR1 is SNHLY, CDR2 FYNNEI. The CDR3 has 13 residues. CDR3 region: CASRIDTQETQYF. CDR3 sequence (DNA): TGTGCCAGCAGGATAGACACGCAAGAGACCCAGTACTTC.

The V gene is TRBV9, the J gene TRBJ2-7; 10 bases align to TRBD2. The germline V gene encodes CDR1 SGDLS and CDR2 YYNGEE. J lost 5 bases, V lost 3 bases, and 8 bases had no gene match. The CDR3 covers 15 residues. CDR3 DNA sequence: TGTGCCAGCAGCGCGACCCTAGCGGGAGCTGACGAGCAGTACTTC. Protein sequence: CASSATLAGADEQYF.

This sequence joins TRBV7-3 and TRBJ1-1; maybe TRBD1 (6 bases). Germline V gene sequence: CDR1 SGHTA, CDR2 FQGTGA. There are 15 residues in the CDR3. Trimming pared 0 bases from V and 6 bases from J, leaving 14 bases between. The CDR3 loop is CASSLTPGQYAEAFF. CDR3 nucleotide sequence: TGTGCCAGCAGCTTAACACCGGGACAATACGCTGAAGCTTTCTTT.